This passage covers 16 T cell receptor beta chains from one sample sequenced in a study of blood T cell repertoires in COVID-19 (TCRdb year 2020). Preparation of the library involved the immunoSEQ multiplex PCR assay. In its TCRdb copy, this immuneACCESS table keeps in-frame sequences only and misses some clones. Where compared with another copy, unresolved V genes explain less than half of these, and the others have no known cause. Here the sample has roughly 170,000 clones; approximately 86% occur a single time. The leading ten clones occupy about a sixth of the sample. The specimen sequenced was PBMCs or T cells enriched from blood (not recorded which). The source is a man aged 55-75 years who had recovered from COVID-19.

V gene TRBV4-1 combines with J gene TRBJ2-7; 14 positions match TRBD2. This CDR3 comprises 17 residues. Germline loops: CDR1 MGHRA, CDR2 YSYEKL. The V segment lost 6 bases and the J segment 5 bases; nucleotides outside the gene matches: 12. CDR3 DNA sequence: TGCGCCAGCAGTCGACTAGCGGGAGGGCCGAGTTACGACGAGCAGTACTTC. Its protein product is CASSRLAGGPSYDEQYF.

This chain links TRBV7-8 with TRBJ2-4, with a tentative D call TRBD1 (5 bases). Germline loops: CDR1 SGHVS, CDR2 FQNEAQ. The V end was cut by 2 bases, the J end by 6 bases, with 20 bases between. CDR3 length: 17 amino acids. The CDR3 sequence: CASSLPPRQPLGNIQYF. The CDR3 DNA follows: TGTGCCAGCAGCTTACCCCCAAGACAGCCATTGGGAAACATTCAGTACTTC.

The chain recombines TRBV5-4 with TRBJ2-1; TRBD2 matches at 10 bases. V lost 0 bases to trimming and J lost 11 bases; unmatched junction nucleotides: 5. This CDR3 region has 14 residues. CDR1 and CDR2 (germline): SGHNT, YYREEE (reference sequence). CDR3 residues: CASSLGLAGDQQFF. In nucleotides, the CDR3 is TGTGCCAGCAGCTTGGGCCTAGCGGGGGATCAGCAGTTCTTC. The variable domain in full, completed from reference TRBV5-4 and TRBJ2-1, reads ETGVTQSPTHLIKTRGQQVTLRCSSQSGHNTVSWYQQALGQGPQFIFQYYREEENGRGNFPPRFSGLQFPNYSSELNVNALELDDSALYLCASSLGLAGDQQFFGPGTRLTVL.

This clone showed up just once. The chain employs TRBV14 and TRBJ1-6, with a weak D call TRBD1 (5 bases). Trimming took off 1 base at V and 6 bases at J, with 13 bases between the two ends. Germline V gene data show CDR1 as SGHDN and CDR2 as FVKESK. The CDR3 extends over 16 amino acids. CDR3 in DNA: TGTGCCAGCAGCCAAGTGCAGGGTAGGGGTAATTCACCCCTCCACTTT. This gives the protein CASSQVQGRGNSPLHF.

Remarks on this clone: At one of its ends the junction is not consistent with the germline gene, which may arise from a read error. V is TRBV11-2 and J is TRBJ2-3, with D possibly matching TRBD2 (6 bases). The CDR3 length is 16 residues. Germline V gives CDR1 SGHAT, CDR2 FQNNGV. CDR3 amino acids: CASTLGRGTSTDTQYF. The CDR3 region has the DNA TGTGCCAGCACCTTAGGTCGTGGGACTAGCACAGATACGCAGTATTTT.

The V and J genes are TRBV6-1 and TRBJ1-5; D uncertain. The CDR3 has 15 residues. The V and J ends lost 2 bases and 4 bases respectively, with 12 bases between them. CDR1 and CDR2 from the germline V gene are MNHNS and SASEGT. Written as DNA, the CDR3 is TGTGCCAGCAGTGAATTTGGCAGCGGGAATCAGCCCCAGCATTTT. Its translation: CASSEFGSGNQPQHF.

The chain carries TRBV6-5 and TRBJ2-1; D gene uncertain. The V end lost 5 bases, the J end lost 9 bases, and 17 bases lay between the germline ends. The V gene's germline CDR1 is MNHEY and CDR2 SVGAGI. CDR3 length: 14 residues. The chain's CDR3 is CASSPSTPRVEQFF. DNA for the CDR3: TGTGCCAGCAGTCCGAGCACACCCCGGGTTGAGCAGTTCTTC.

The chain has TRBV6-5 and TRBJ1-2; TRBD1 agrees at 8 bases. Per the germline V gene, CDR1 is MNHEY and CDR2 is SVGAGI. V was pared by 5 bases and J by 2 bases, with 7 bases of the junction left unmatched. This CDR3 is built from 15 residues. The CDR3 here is CASSRAGGGNYGYTF. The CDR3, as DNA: TGTGCCAGCAGTAGAGCAGGGGGCGGGAACTATGGCTACACCTTC.

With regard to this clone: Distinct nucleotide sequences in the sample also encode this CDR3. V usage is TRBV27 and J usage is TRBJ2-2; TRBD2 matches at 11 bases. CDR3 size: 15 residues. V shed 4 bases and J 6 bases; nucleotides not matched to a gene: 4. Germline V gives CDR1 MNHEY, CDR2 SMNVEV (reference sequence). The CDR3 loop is CASSSLAGGPGELFF. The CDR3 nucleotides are TGTGCCAGCAGTTCCCTAGCGGGGGGTCCCGGGGAGCTGTTTTTT.

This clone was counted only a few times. As DNA, the CDR3 is TGTGCCAGCAGAAAGACCGGGACAGCGGGAGGTGTCTACACCTTC. As protein: CASRKTGTAGGVYTF. The chain employs TRBV28 and TRBJ1-2, with TRBD1 matching over 7 bases. The CDR3 covers 15 residues. Germline CDR1 MDHEN, CDR2 SYDVKM. The trim removed 6 bases at V and 10 bases at J, leaving 17 bases unmatched.

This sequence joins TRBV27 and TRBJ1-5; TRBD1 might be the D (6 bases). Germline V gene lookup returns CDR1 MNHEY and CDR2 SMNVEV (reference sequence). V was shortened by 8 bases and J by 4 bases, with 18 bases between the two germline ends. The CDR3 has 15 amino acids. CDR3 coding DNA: TGTGCCAGCCACCCAGGAGGACAGCCGAATCAGCCCCAGCATTTT. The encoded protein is CASHPGGQPNQPQHF.

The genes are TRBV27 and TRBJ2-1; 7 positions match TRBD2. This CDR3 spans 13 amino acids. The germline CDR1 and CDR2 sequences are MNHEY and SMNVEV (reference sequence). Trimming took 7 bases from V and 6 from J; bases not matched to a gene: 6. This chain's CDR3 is CASTRREINEQFF. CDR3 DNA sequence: TGTGCCAGCACGCGGCGGGAGATCAATGAGCAGTTCTTC.

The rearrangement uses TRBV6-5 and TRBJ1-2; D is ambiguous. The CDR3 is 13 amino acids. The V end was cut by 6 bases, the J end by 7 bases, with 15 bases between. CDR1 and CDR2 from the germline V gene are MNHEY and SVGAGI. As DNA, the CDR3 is TGTGCCAGCAGCACTACGCGGTCGGGTGGCTACACCTTC. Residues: CASSTTRSGGYTF.

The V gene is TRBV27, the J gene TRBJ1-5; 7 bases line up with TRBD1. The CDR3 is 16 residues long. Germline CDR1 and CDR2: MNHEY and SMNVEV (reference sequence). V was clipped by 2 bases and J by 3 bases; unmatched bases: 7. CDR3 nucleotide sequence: TGTGCCAGCAGTTTAAAGGGACAGTCCTTCAATCAGCCCCAGCATTTT. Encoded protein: CASSLKGQSFNQPQHF.

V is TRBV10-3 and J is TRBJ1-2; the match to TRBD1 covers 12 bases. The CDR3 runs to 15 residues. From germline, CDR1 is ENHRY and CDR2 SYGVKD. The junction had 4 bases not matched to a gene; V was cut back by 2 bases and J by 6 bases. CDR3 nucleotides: TGTGCCATCAGTGAGAGGGACAGGGGGCGCGATGGCTACACCTTC. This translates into CAISERDRGRDGYTF.

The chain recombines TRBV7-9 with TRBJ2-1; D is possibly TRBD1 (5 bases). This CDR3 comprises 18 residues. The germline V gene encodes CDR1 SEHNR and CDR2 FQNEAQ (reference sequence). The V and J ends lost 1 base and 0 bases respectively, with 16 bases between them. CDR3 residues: CASSLGPQGRGSYNEQFF. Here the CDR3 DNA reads TGTGCCAGCAGCTTAGGACCGCAGGGAAGGGGCTCCTACAATGAGCAGTTCTTC.